This record covers a single TCR beta chain. This specimen comes from a study of blood T cell repertoires in COVID-19. This CDR3 has 16 residues. Germline V gene sequence: CDR1 SGHRS, CDR2 YFSETQ. V was clipped by 0 bases and J by 1 base; unmatched bases: 4. Repertoires were generated with immunoSEQ multiplex PCR, while TCRdb's copy carries only in-frame clones and drops some. The top ten clones hold 4% to 6.5% of a sample with approximately 190,000 clones, 82% of them seen once. Specimen: PBMCs or T cells enriched from blood (not recorded which). The chain recombines TRBV5-1 with TRBJ2-7, with TRBD2 matching 10 bases. The sequence derives from a woman aged 55-70 years with acute COVID-19. DNA for the CDR3: TGCGCCAGCAGCTTGGGGAGCGGGAGGGGTTCCTACGAGCAGTACTTC. Residues: CASSLGSGRGSYEQYF. Filled out from reference TRBV5-1 and TRBJ2-7, the complete variable domain reads KAGVTQTPRYLIKTRGQQVTLSCSPISGHRSVSWYQQTPGQGLQFLFEYFSETQRNKGNFPGRFSGRQFSNSRSEMNVSTLELGDSALYLCASSLGSGRGSYEQYFGPGTRLTVT.